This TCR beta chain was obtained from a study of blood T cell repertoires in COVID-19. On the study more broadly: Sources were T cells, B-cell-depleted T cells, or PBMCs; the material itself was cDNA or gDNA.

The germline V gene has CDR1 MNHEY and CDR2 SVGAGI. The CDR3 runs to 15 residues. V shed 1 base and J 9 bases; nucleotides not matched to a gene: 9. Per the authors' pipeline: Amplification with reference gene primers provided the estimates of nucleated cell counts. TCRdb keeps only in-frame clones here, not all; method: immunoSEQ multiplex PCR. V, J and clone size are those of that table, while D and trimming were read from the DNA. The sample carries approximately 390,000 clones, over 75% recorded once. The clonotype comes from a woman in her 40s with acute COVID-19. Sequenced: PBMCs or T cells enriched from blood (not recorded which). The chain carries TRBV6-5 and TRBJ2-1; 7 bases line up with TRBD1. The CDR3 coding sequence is TGTGCCAGCAGTTACTTCTTAGACAGGGTTGGTGAGCAGTTCTTC. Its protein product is CASSYFLDRVGEQFF.